This T cell receptor (beta chain) came from a study of persistence of HIV-infected CD4 T cells. The CDR3 is made up of 12 amino acids. Germline CDR1 is MNHEY and CDR2 is SVGAGI. The V and J ends lost 2 bases and 10 bases respectively, with 12 bases between them. Anti-CD3/anti-CD28 beads served as a nonspecific positive control stimulus. Sorting selected CD4+ T cells upregulating both CD40 ligand and CD69. Concerning this clone: As yet, its antigen is unknown.

The immunoSEQ assay was version 4, run in survey mode. The method was immunoSEQ multiplex PCR; TCRdb's version includes in-frame clones alone and lacks a portion of them. The sample carries roughly 41,000 clones, roughly 89% recorded once. The sequence was obtained from an adult man with HIV who was CMV-seropositive. The J gene is TRBJ2-7, the V gene TRBV6-5, with D possibly being TRBD2 (5 bases). Sequences were derived from CD4+ T cells sorted from PBMCs after approximately 19-hour stimulation, sampled from a patient who received antiretroviral therapy. The DNA for the CDR3 is TGTGCCAGCAGTTACGAGAGCGGTAAACAGTACTTC. Its protein is CASSYESGKQYF.